A few counts support the clone carrying this TCR beta chain. The target antigen is unknown. The data were taken from a study of vaccination and CD4 T cells after COVID-19. Overall study: The study enrolled six male and four female convalescents, two of whom were Hispanic. Median time from COVID diagnosis to post-COVID sampling was about 14 weeks (35 to 161).

Study conclusions and caveats: The authors identified 304 of 307 vaccine-specific clones in convalescent patients as spike mono-reactive.

Cultured CD4+ T cells had their DNA profiled by the Oncomine TCR Beta short-read assay. TCRdb used MiXCR to reprocess the PCR reads, holding one entry per CDR3 protein. Among several thousand distinct CDR3 sequences listed, 55% to 65% were seen once. The J segment lost 2 bases and the V segment lost 5 bases, leaving 13 bases of the junction unmatched. The CDR3 sequence is 17 residues long. CDR1 and CDR2 from the germline V gene are MNHNS and SASEGT. The treatment denotes: roughly 11-day PBMC culture with coronavirus spike peptide pools or control peptides (ViraFEST assay). Antigen-specific T cells were expanded with peptide pools by ViraFEST, and TCRs were then sequenced.

This receptor was taken from a human donor who had recovered from COVID-19. The sample consisted of CD4+ T cells from blood, cultured in vitro. This chain connects TRBV6-1 to TRBJ2-7; 9 bases match TRBD1. In DNA form, the CDR3 reads TGTGCCAGCAGTCTCTACCTCGCCCGGGACAGGGCCTACGAGCAGTACTTC. Its protein is CASSLYLARDRAYEQYF.